This T cell receptor beta chain appears in the sequencing data of a study of T cells after yellow fever vaccination. Study as a whole: Fractions of limited cellularity were prepared by means of SMART-Seq v4 Ultra Low Input. Study-wide points: It was the secondary response that reached its peak faster, day 5 versus 15, but it was weaker. Abundant bulk-population clonotypes could contaminate the FACS-sorted repertoires. A large majority of primary-vaccination clones showed up again after the booster (96% CD4, 88% CD8).

Trimming removed 7 bases at V and 2 bases at J, with 9 bases between. The V gene's germline CDR1 is SQVTM and CDR2 ANQGSEA. This CDR3 has 11 amino acids. Notes on this clonotype: Antigen specificity is unknown.

TCRdb re-derived calls from the 5' RACE reads in MiXCR, one entry per CDR3 protein. The sample carries 200,000 to 300,000 distinct CDR3 sequences, around 6.7% recorded once. Here the sequenced sample was CD4+ T cells sorted from PBMCs, taken on the day of the yellow fever booster vaccination. The sequence came from a man aged 30-40 years who received the YFV17D yellow fever vaccine. The genes are TRBV29-1 and TRBJ2-7, with D perhaps matching TRBD1 or TRBD2 (6 bases each). The CDR3 protein is CSGGDTYEQYF. The CDR3 bases are TGCAGCGGGGGGGACACCTACGAGCAGTACTTC.